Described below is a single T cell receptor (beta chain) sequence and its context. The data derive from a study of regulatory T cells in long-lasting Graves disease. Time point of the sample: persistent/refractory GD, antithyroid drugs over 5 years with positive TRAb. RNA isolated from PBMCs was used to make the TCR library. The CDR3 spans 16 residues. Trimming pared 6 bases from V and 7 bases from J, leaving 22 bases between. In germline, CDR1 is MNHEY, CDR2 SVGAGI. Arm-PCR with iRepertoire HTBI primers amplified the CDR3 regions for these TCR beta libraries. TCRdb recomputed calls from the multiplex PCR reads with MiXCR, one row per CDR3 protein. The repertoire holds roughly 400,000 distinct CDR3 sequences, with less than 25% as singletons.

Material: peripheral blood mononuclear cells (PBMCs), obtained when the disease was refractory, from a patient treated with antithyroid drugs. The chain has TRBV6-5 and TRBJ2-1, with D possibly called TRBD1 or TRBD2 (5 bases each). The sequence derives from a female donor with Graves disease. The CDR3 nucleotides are TGTGCCAGCAGCTACGGGGACCCAGGTCTGATAAATGAGCAGTTCTTC. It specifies CASSYGDPGLINEQFF.